This T cell receptor (beta chain) appears in the sequencing data of a study of response to subunit inactivated influenza vaccine (dated by TCRdb to between 2017 and 2018). As for the study more broadly: Deep quantitative T cell receptor repertoire profiling was used in the study to track responses to a trivalent subunit inactivated influenza vaccine. Here is what the overall study found, with its caveats: The authors suggested that each seasonal influenza vaccination may recruit only a limited number of new T cells.

Concerning this clonotype: Its specific antigen is unknown. No much larger clone exists at a distance of one base, and base qualities are not known.

Libraries were constructed by RT-PCR. TCRdb shows the sequencer as Illumina HiSeq 2500. The raw public data were reprocessed by TCRdb itself: fastp quality trimming at Q25, MiXCR clonotype calling, in-frame beta chains only. Entries that share a CDR3 protein sequence are merged under the most common genes and DNA. The sample has about 570,000 distinct CDR3 sequences on record, about 10% of them singletons. The top ten constitute approximately 9.9% of the sample. The germline V gene encodes CDR1 LGHNA and CDR2 YSLEER. Germline trimming amounts to 3 bases on V and 2 bases on J, with 6 as the count of junction bases outside the gene matches. The CDR3 has 16 amino acids, counting the end cysteine and phenylalanine. CDR3 DNA is the only sequence kept; it has 48 bases, read in frame from the first base. This sample was shared with a second study, whose subject was T cells expressing NK-cell markers. The second investigation adds: 5'RACE template switching, by which a universal primer site and unique molecular identifiers were added, was used to make TCR beta cDNA libraries. In sorted CD3+CD56+NKG2C+, CD3+CD56+NKG2C- and CD3+CD56-NKG2C+ T-cell subsets from about 8 donors, TCR beta-chain repertoires were profiled. Of the eight sequenced donors, seven were found to be HCMV-seropositive and one was found to be HCMV-seronegative. In several experiments an anti-gammadeltaTCR antibody was added to restrict sorting to alphabetaTCR-expressing T cells. In over 5 donors, the dominant CD3+CD56+NKG2C+ clonotypes were among the top 10 CD8+ clonotypes and accounted for about 1.0-7.5% of CD8+ T cells. Those dominant clonotypes were again the most abundant among CD3+CD56-NKG2C+ cells in a few donors, at roughly 25-65%. Whether the expanded NKG2C-expressing T cell clones were specific for HCMV antigens remained unclear. The study sequenced eight donors, all healthy volunteers chosen at random: three men and five women. HCMV serostatus was determined by detecting HCMV-specific IgG in serum with a commercial ELISA kit. Ficoll density gradient centrifugation was used to isolate peripheral blood mononuclear cells from blood. For a handful of donors, bulk peripheral blood T-cell repertoires were additionally sequenced from unsorted PBMC. cDNA synthesis was primed from the TCR beta constant segment and was followed by two successive PCR amplification steps. The libraries were sequenced on Illumina HiSeq 2000/2500, MiSeq or NextSeq, producing 2 x 150 bp reads. MIGEC handled demultiplexing of the reads and grouping by UMI, while MiTCR was used to assemble and quantify clonotypes. To remove erroneous sequences, TCR cDNA sequences were retained only when supported by two or more reads. The tcR package was used for downstream repertoire analysis, and clonotypes were matched between fractions using CDR3 nucleotide sequence together with V segment. Antigen specificity was annotated against VDJdb with VDJmatch, allowing one amino acid substitution in CDR3.

The source is a man between 45 and 60 years old who received an inactivated influenza vaccine. Donor details come from another sample of the same person, matched by shared clones. The sequence is built from TRBV4-3 and TRBJ2-7, and 11 junctional nucleotides match TRBD1. The source material was PBMCs from blood, sampled on the day of vaccination. The CDR3 protein sequence reads: CASSHLAGQGAYEQYF. The DNA reads TGCGCCAGCAGCCATCTGGCGGGACAGGGGGCCTACGAGCAGTACTTC.